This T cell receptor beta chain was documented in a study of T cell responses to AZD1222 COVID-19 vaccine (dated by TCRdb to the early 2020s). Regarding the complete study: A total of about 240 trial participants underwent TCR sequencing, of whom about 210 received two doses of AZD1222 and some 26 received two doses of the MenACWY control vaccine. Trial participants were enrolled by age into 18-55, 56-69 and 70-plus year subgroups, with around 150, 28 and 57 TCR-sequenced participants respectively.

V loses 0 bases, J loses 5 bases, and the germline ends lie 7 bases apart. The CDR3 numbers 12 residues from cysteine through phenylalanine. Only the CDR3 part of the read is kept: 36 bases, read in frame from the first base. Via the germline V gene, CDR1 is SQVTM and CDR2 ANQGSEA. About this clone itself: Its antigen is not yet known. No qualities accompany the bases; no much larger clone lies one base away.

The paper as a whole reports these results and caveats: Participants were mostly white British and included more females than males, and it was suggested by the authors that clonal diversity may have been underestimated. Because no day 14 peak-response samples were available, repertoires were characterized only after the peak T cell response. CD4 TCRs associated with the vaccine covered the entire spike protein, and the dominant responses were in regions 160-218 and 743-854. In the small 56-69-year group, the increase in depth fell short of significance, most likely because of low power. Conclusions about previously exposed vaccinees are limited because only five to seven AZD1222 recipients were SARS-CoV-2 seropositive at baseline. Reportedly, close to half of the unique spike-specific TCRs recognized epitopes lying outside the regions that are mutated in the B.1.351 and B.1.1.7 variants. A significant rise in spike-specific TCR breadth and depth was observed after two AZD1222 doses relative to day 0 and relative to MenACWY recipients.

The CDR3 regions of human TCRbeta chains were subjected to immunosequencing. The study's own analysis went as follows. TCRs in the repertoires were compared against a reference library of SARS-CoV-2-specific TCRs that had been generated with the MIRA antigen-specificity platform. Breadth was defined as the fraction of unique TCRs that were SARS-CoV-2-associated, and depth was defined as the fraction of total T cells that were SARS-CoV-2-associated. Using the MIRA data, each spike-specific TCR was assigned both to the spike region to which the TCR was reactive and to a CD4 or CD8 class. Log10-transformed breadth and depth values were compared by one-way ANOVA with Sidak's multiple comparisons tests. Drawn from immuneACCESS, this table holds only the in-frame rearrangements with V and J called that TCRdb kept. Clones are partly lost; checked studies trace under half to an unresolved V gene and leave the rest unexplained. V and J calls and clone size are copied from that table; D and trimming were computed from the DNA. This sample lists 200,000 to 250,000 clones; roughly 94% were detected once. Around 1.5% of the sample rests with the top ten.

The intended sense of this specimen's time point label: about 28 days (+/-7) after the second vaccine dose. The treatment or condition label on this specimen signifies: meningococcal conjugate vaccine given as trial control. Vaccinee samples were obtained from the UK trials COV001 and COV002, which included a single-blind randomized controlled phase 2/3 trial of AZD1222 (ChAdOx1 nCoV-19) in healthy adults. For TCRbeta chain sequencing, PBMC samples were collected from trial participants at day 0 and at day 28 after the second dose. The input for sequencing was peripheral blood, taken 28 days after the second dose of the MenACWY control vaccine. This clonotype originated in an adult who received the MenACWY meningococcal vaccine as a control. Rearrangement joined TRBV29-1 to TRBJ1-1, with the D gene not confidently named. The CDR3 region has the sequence CSVEDPGTEAFF. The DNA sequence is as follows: TGCAGCGTTGAAGATCCTGGGACTGAAGCTTTCTTT.